A single sample is the source of the 17 T cell receptor beta chains below, sequenced in a study of Graves' ophthalmopathy and Graves' hyperthyroidism. RNA transcripts provided the template for amplifying TCR beta CDR3 regions. An initial RT-PCR round employing HTBI primers preceded a second-round multiplex PCR. TCRdb used MiXCR to reprocess the multiplex PCR reads, holding one entry per CDR3 protein. The sample lists over 150,000 distinct CDR3 sequences, approximately 40% occurring once. Sequenced input: peripheral blood. Source of these receptors: a middle-aged woman with Graves' ophthalmopathy.

This clonotype showed up many times. The chain joins TRBV28 to TRBJ2-7; D is unresolved. Germline V gene sequence: CDR1 MDHEN, CDR2 SYDVKM. V lost 5 bases and J lost 3, with 20 bases in between. The CDR3 covers 16 residues. This CDR3 reads CASSTSKTGSRYEQYF. The CDR3, as DNA: TGTGCCAGCAGTACCTCTAAGACTGGCTCGCGCTACGAGCAGTACTTC.

The rearrangement uses TRBV28 and TRBJ1-6; TRBD1 matches at 10 bases. In germline, CDR1 is MDHEN, CDR2 SYDVKM. V gave up 5 bases and J gave up 5 bases; unmatched junction bases: 6. This CDR3 spans 16 amino acids. The CDR3 is CASSPTGGDDNSPLHF. The CDR3 nucleotides are TGTGCCAGCAGTCCGACAGGGGGCGACGATAATTCACCCCTCCACTTT.

The chain combines TRBV12-3 or TRBV12-4 with TRBJ1-5; maybe TRBD1 (6 bases). The CDR3 covers 14 residues. Deletions cut 1 base from V and 5 bases from J, with 9 bases between. In DNA, the CDR3 is TGTGCCAGCAGTTTAGGGGGGGGCTATCAGCCCCAGCATTTT. It encodes CASSLGGGYQPQHF.

This clonotype was counted at least ten times. The V call is TRBV15, the J call TRBJ1-1; the match to TRBD1 covers 8 bases. The CDR3 is 15 residues long. The germline CDR1 and CDR2 sequences are LNHNV and YYDKDF (reference sequence). J was trimmed by 0 bases and V by 9 bases; bases with no gene match: 9. The CDR3: CATKGDRYLNTEAFF. Written as DNA, the CDR3 is TGTGCCACTAAAGGGGACAGGTATTTGAACACTGAAGCTTTCTTT. The variable domain in full, with the rest retrieved from reference TRBV15 and TRBJ1-1, is DAMVIQNPRYQVTQFGKPVTLSCSQTLNHNVMYWYQQKSSQAPKLLFHYYDKDFNNEADTPDNFQSRRPNTSFCFLDIRSPGLGDTAMYLCATKGDRYLNTEAFFGQGTRLTVV.

Ten or more counts support this clonotype. The genes are TRBV6-5 and TRBJ2-5; unclear D gene. V lost 4 bases, J lost 1 base, and 7 bases lay in between. Germline values: CDR1 MNHEY, CDR2 SVGAGI. The CDR3 is made up of 13 amino acids. The CDR3 region is CASSSPGQETQYF. DNA of the CDR3: TGTGCCAGCAGTTCCCCGGGCCAAGAGACCCAGTACTTC.

This clonotype was seen ten or more times. J is TRBJ1-6 and V is TRBV6-2 or TRBV6-3; 11 nucleotides line up with TRBD1. The CDR3 spans 17 residues. With V trimmed by 6 bases and J by 6 bases, 10 bases remained unmatched. Germline V gives CDR1 MNHEY, CDR2 SVGEGT. In nucleotides, the CDR3 is TGTGCCAGCAGAAAGACTGCCGGGACAGGGGGTAATTCACCCCTCCACTTT. It is translated as CASRKTAGTGGNSPLHF.

This clonotype was counted ten times or more. The V call is TRBV6-5, the J call TRBJ2-4, with 7 bases fitting TRBD1. Germline CDR1 MNHEY, CDR2 SVGAGI. V lost 5 bases to trimming and J lost 3 bases; unmatched junction nucleotides: 4. CDR3 length: 14 residues. CDR3 bases: TGTGCCAGCAGTCGACCAGGGGGCAAAAACATTCAGTACTTC. This gives the protein CASSRPGGKNIQYF.

The chain recombines TRBV28 with TRBJ2-5; 7 bases match TRBD1. This CDR3 region has 15 residues. V shed 5 bases, J shed 5 bases, and the junction held 11 bases outside the gene matches. The V gene's germline CDR1 is MDHEN and CDR2 SYDVKM. The CDR3 DNA is TGTGCCAGCAGTCCTTTTACAGGGGCTTGGGAGACCCAGTACTTC. It is translated as CASSPFTGAWETQYF. Supplemented by reference TRBV28 and TRBJ2-5, the full variable domain reads DVKVTQSSRYLVKRTGEKVFLECVQDMDHENMFWYRQDPGLGLRLIYFSYDVKMKEKGDIPEGYSVSREKKERFSLILESASTNQTSMYLCASSPFTGAWETQYFGPGTRLLVL.

This clonotype was recorded many times. The chain carries TRBV5-1 and TRBJ1-6, with 7 bases that match TRBD1. The CDR3 runs 16 residues. After removal of 5 bases from V and 7 bases from J, the junction contained 12 bases not matched to a gene. The germline gives CDR1 SGHRS, CDR2 YFSETQ. Here the CDR3 DNA reads TGCGCCAGCAGACCGATGACAGGGAATGAAAATTCACCCCTCCACTTT. It yields the protein CASRPMTGNENSPLHF.

This clonotype showed up many times. CDR3: CASSPGFGIEAFF. In nucleotides, the CDR3 is TGCGCCAGCAGCCCAGGGTTCGGGATTGAAGCTTTCTTT. The rearrangement links TRBV5-1 to TRBJ1-1; weak D call: TRBD1 (5 bases). The germline CDR1 and CDR2 sequences are SGHRS and YFSETQ. V was shortened by 4 bases and J by 7 bases, with 14 bases between the two germline ends. The CDR3 covers 13 residues.

In this sample, this clonotype turned up many times. V gene TRBV2 combines with J gene TRBJ1-1, with 7 bases fitting TRBD1. J lost 0 bases, V lost 3 bases, and 1 base had no gene match. The CDR3 is 14 amino acids. Germline V CDR1 and CDR2: SNHLY, FYNNEI. CDR3 sequence: CASSETGMNTEAFF. Written as DNA, the CDR3 is TGTGCCAGCAGTGAGACAGGGATGAACACTGAAGCTTTCTTT.

This clonotype was picked up many times. This rearrangement joins TRBV7-8 to TRBJ2-5; 8 bases agree with TRBD2. Germline assignment: CDR1 SGHVS and CDR2 FQNEAQ. Trimming cost V 5 bases and J 0 bases; bases outside gene matches: 8. This CDR3 spans 16 amino acids. CDR3 sequence reads: CASSPHSGGDQETQYF. In nucleotides, the CDR3 is TGTGCCAGCAGCCCACACTCCGGGGGGGACCAAGAGACCCAGTACTTC.

This clonotype was detected many times. This chain joins TRBV6-5 and TRBJ1-2; D remains ambiguous. Germline V gene data show CDR1 as MNHEY and CDR2 as SVGAGI. The ends were cut back, 2 bases at V and 10 bases at J, with 5 bases in the middle. The CDR3 is 10 amino acids. CDR3 sequence (DNA): TGTGCCAGCAGTTACGGGCTCTACACCTTC. It yields the protein CASSYGLYTF.

This clonotype came up many times. The J gene is TRBJ1-5, the V gene TRBV4-3; D uncertain. Germline CDR1 reads LGHNA; CDR2 reads YSLEER. Deletions cut 3 bases from V and 3 bases from J, with 15 bases between. The CDR3 sequence is 16 residues long. The CDR3 spells CASSQVAGPNNQPQHF. The DNA for the CDR3 is TGCGCCAGCAGCCAGGTGGCAGGCCCTAACAATCAGCCCCAGCATTTT.

The CDR3 sequence: CSASSGFGYTF. CDR3 in DNA: TGCAGTGCTAGTTCCGGGTTCGGCTACACCTTC. The chain recombines TRBV20-1 with TRBJ1-2; D not resolved. Trimming stripped 3 bases from V and 8 bases from J, with 10 bases between. This CDR3 has 11 amino acids. In germline, CDR1 is DFQATT, CDR2 SNEGSKA (reference sequence).

This clonotype was detected ten times or more. V usage is TRBV28 and J usage is TRBJ1-6; the D is unclear. The CDR3 is 18 residues long. The germline V gene has CDR1 MDHEN and CDR2 SYDVKM. Trimming shortened V by 4 bases and J by 0 bases, and 16 bases separated the two germline ends. The DNA of the CDR3 is TGTGCCAGCAGTTCCCCCCTCGACGTTACCTCCTATAATTCACCCCTCCACTTT. Protein product: CASSSPLDVTSYNSPLHF.

The CDR3 region has the DNA TGTGCCAGCAGCGCCAGCTCCGGGACACCATATGGCTACACCTTC. Its translation: CASSASSGTPYGYTF. The chain joins TRBV12-3 or TRBV12-4 to TRBJ1-2, with a possible D match to TRBD1 (6 bases). Between the trimmed V and J ends, which lost 6 bases and 5 bases, there was a span of 19 bases. The CDR3 loop spans 15 amino acids.